The clone carrying this T cell receptor (beta chain) was seen only once. Original data processing: Scientists estimated how many nucleated cells there were by amplifying reference gene primers. Sequenced by immunoSEQ multiplex PCR; TCRdb stores in-frame clones only, minus some. The V and J calls and clone size were taken over from that table, and D and trimming were inferred from the DNA. This sample has some 270,000 clones, with roughly 88% found just once. This sample is drawn from a study of blood T cell repertoires in COVID-19. Study-level information: Sample material is recorded as cDNA or gDNA derived from T cells, B-cell-depleted T cells, or PBMCs.

Clinical histories supplied by participants themselves formed the basis of cohort assignment. Individuals in the exposed group had encountered a COVID-19 case within 2 weeks preceding study entry. The CDR3 is 12 residues long. V gave up 0 bases and J gave up 10 bases, with 9 bases separating them. CDR1 LGHDT and CDR2 YNNKEL come from the germline V gene (reference sequence). The chain links TRBV3-1 (or the pseudogene TRBV3-2) to TRBJ2-5; tentative D call: TRBD2 (6 bases). The clonotype originates from a woman between 40 and 50 years old who had been exposed to COVID-19. The material sequenced was PBMCs or T cells enriched from blood (not recorded which). In nucleotides, the CDR3 is TGTGCCAGCAGCCAAGATTGGGGAGGCCAGTACTTC. Encoded protein: CASSQDWGGQYF.